The sequence of this TCR beta chain was determined in a study of blood T cells in healthy people across ages (dated by TCRdb to between 2014 and 2016). With respect to the entire study: In model experiments, roughly one uniquely barcoded TCR beta cDNA molecule per two T cells was captured by template switching. Age-related changes in TCR beta repertoire diversity were measured in the study by deep sequencing normalized with unique cDNA molecular identifiers. The donors were split into four age groups: young (average 16 years), middle-aged (39), aged (over 55) and long-lived (approximately 89). To avoid experimental bias, donors of different ages were distributed randomly across sequencing lanes. The study analyzed two additional independent replicas of 1 million unique cDNA reads from the same blood draw for two donors, one aged 18 to 29 and one aged 80 or older. What the authors observed across the whole study: Estimates of total diversity based on one million sequenced T cells were regarded as lower bounds and as underestimates. A strong correlation was found between observed TCR beta diversity and the percentage of naive T cells measured by flow cytometry. Compared with the aged group, the long-lived group had more naive CD4+ T cells, fewer expanded clones and increased TCR diversity, a pattern suggesting age selection. Because profiling used bulk unsorted PBMCs, naive and antigen-experienced compartments could not be compared conclusively. The CMV infection status of donors was not known, potentially confounding age-related changes in expanded clonotypes. Observed TCR beta diversity per million T cells fell roughly linearly with age, and a significant reduction was already apparent by age around 40.

Library construction relied on 5' RACE. Sequencer: Illumina HiSeq 2500. A second roughly 6 to 12 cycle PCR used a sample-barcoded 5' primer and a J-beta primer mix. A unique molecular identifier was introduced onto each TCR beta cDNA molecule by a template-switch 5' adaptor carrying 12 random nucleotides. Each sample yielded at least 3 million CDR3-containing paired-end reads. First-strand cDNA synthesis was performed from all RNA using the Mint cDNA synthesis kit, with priming by a TRBC-specific oligonucleotide. Following uracil-DNA glycosylase treatment, a first 18-cycle PCR with universal primers M1SS and BC2_uni_R was performed on all cDNA. The authors' pipeline ran thus. For normalization, 1 million high-quality reads were randomly selected from each sample, with every read carrying a distinct molecular identifier. Instead of being binned into consensus sequences, reads that shared molecular identifiers were thrown out. CDR3 identification, clonotype clustering and error correction used MiTCR with a Q25 quality threshold and the strictest error-elimination algorithm. Lower-bound total TCR beta diversity was estimated with a nonparametric unseen species model using Euler transformation. TCRdb reran the public reads through fastp at Q25 and MiXCR, keeping productive beta chains. Rows with a matching CDR3 protein are joined into one entry that keeps the most common DNA and genes. TCRdb assigned the V and J calls; the authors' analysis was not used. Within this sample are around 870,000 distinct CDR3 sequences, with 29% of them counted one time only. The ten largest clonotypes hold roughly 17% of the sample.

Trimming at the junction amounts to 5 bases on V and 4 bases on J, and the germline ends lie 22 bases apart. From a lookup of the germline V gene, CDR1 and CDR2 are KGHDR and SFDVKD. The CDR3 covers 17 residues, taking in both the cysteine and the phenylalanine. Left in the record is the CDR3 DNA by itself, 51 bases read in frame from the first base. This clonotype was observed many times. There is no known antigen for this receptor. Per-base quality was not reported, and no clone a single base away is much larger than it. Donors were 39 systemically healthy Caucasian individuals from Russia aged roughly 6 to 90 years. Each donor gave approximately 10 milliliters of peripheral blood, collected into EDTA-treated Vacutainer tubes. Ficoll-Paque density-gradient centrifugation was used to isolate PBMCs, with at least 6.5 million per sample. Total RNA was extracted from PBMCs with Trizol reagent, with at least 5 micrograms obtained per sample. Naive CD45RAhigh/CD27high T cell percentages were measured by flow cytometry on a PBMC aliquot from every donor.

This TCR derives from an elderly woman in good health. The chain uses TRBV24-1 and TRBJ2-5; the D gene cannot be resolved beyond TRBD1 or TRBD2, each matching 6 bases. The sequenced material came from blood. In nucleotide form, the sequence is TGTGCCACCAGTGCCTACGCCGGGGGCCGGATGGGAGAGACCCAGTACTTC. Its coded protein is CATSAYAGGRMGETQYF.